The 16 T cell receptor beta chains in this list originate from one sample, sequenced in a study of cytomegalovirus exposure and HLA in healthy donors. The method was immunoSEQ multiplex PCR; TCRdb's version includes in-frame clones alone and lacks a portion of them. The top ten hold more than 2.5% of the sample, which has roughly 58,000 clones, around 90% seen once. The sequencing sample was made of PBMCs. The receptors shown here come from a man aged 18 to 35 in good health and CMV-seronegative.

This chain connects TRBV5-5 to TRBJ2-1; weak D call: TRBD2 (7 bases). The CDR3 has 14 residues. Trimming left V 0 bases short and J 16 bases short, with 20 bases between. Germline lookup yields CDR1 SGHKS and CDR2 YYEKEE (reference sequence). CDR3 loop: CASSLAVRGAFQFF. The CDR3 DNA is TGTGCCAGCAGCTTGGCGGTTCGGGGGGCGTTTCAATTCTTC.

The V and J genes are TRBV27 and TRBJ1-1; 9 bases fit TRBD1. V lost 5 bases, J lost 4 bases, and 2 bases stayed unmatched. This CDR3 has 13 amino acids. The germline V gene encodes CDR1 MNHEY and CDR2 SMNVEV (reference sequence). The chain's CDR3 is CASSGDRATEAFF. The CDR3 nucleotides are TGTGCCAGCAGTGGGGACAGGGCCACTGAAGCTTTCTTT.

V usage is TRBV5-1 and J usage is TRBJ2-3; possible D gene TRBD2, 6 bases. CDR1 SGHRS and CDR2 YFSETQ come from the germline V gene. V lost 3 bases and J 1 base, leaving 12 bases between the germline ends. The CDR3 totals 15 residues. For the CDR3, the DNA is TGCGCCAGCAGCTACGGCTCTAGCGGCACAGATACGCAGTATTTT. Its translation is CASSYGSSGTDTQYF.

The chain recombines TRBV5-1 with TRBJ1-1; D remains unclear. Germline CDR1 and CDR2: SGHRS and YFSETQ. With 0 bases removed from V and 4 bases from J, the gap between germline ends came to 7 bases. This CDR3 is built from 13 residues. CDR3: CASSLAEGTEAFF. In DNA form, the CDR3 reads TGCGCCAGCAGCTTGGCCGAGGGCACTGAAGCTTTCTTT.

The CDR3 sequence: CASSRRLAENTGELFF. The CDR3 region has the DNA TGCGCCAGCAGTCGCAGACTAGCGGAGAACACCGGGGAGCTGTTTTTT. The chain employs TRBV4-1 and TRBJ2-2; 9 nucleotides match TRBD2. The CDR3 covers 16 residues. Germline CDR1 MGHRA, CDR2 YSYEKL. V gave up 6 bases and J gave up 1 base; unmatched junction bases: 6.

The chain links TRBV6-1 to TRBJ2-5, with 10 bases aligning to TRBD1. The germline CDR1 and CDR2 sequences are MNHNS and SASEGT. The trim removed 5 bases at V and 4 bases at J, leaving 4 bases unmatched. The CDR3 length is 14 residues. The CDR3 region is CASSLDRGAETQYF. The CDR3 DNA reads as TGTGCCAGCAGTCTGGACAGGGGGGCAGAGACCCAGTACTTC.

This sequence joins TRBV15 and TRBJ2-5; 10 bases match TRBD2. This CDR3 contains 15 residues. With V trimmed by 5 bases and J by 5 bases, 8 bases remained unmatched. CDR1 is LNHNV and CDR2 is YYDKDF in the germline V gene (reference sequence). CDR3 bases: TGTGCCACCAGCCCCCAGCGGGAGGGGAGCGAGACCCAGTACTTC. It yields the protein CATSPQREGSETQYF.

This chain uses TRBV7-2 with TRBJ2-2; D perhaps matches TRBD2 (7 bases). The germline V gene has CDR1 SGHTA and CDR2 FQGNSA. V gave up 4 bases and J gave up 7 bases, with 16 bases separating them. CDR3 length equals 15 residues. CDR3 in DNA: TGTGCCAGCAGCTCTGGACTAGGGGGGATCGGGGAGCTGTTTTTT. Translated: CASSSGLGGIGELFF.

The chain uses TRBV19 and TRBJ2-2, with D uncertain. Germline V lookup: CDR1 LNHDA, CDR2 SQIVND (reference sequence). With 7 bases removed from V and 0 bases from J, the gap between germline ends came to 6 bases. This CDR3 spans 13 amino acids. DNA of the CDR3: TGTGCCAGTATGGGCGCGAACACCGGGGAGCTGTTTTTT. Translated, it gives CASMGANTGELFF.

The J gene is TRBJ2-7, the V gene TRBV19, with D perhaps TRBD2 (6 bases). The CDR3 extends over 15 amino acids. Per germline, CDR1 LNHDA and CDR2 SQIVND (reference sequence). Trimming cost V 0 bases and J 1 base, with 10 bases left between them. CDR3 loop: CASSIEPGRSYEQYF. CDR3 nucleotides: TGTGCCAGTAGTATAGAACCAGGGAGGTCCTACGAGCAGTACTTC.

V and J are TRBV6-5 and TRBJ2-7; a weak D match, TRBD1 (6 bases). This CDR3 spans 15 amino acids. Trimming shortened V by 5 bases and J by 1 base, and 15 bases separated the two germline ends. CDR1 is MNHEY, CDR2 SVGAGI, per germline. This CDR3 is CASSVDRTESYEQYF. CDR3 DNA: TGTGCCAGCAGTGTCGACCGGACAGAGTCCTACGAGCAGTACTTC.

V gene TRBV6-5 combines with J gene TRBJ2-3, with TRBD2 matching over 7 bases. This CDR3 region has 14 residues. V lost 6 bases and J lost 4; bases outside the gene matches: 7. CDR1 MNHEY and CDR2 SVGAGI come from the germline V gene. The chain's CDR3 is CASSLGLVSDTQYF. As DNA, the CDR3 is TGTGCCAGCAGCTTAGGACTAGTATCAGATACGCAGTATTTT.

The V and J genes are TRBV10-3 and TRBJ2-7; possibly TRBD1 for D (5 bases). CDR3 length equals 13 residues. Germline CDR1 and CDR2: ENHRY and SYGVKD. The V and J ends lost 6 bases and 4 bases respectively, with 13 bases between them. The CDR3 sequence: CAISIDSRYEQYF. In DNA, the CDR3 is TGTGCCATCAGCATCGACAGCCGATACGAGCAGTACTTC.

A word on this clone: The same CDR3 can be traced to other DNA sequences in this sample. The chain employs TRBV28 and TRBJ1-5, with 8 nucleotides matching TRBD1. The junction had 4 bases not matched to a gene; V was cut back by 5 bases and J by 4 bases. In germline, CDR1 is MDHEN, CDR2 SYDVKM. The CDR3 consists of 14 residues. This CDR3 is CASSLGQGNQPQHF. CDR3 DNA: TGTGCCAGCAGTCTCGGACAGGGAAATCAGCCCCAGCATTTT.

The chain is built from TRBV7-2 and TRBJ2-1; 8 nucleotides agree with TRBD2. Germline CDR1 SGHTA, CDR2 FQGNSA. Losses at the gene ends were 5 bases for V and 7 bases for J; bases not matched to a gene: 7. This CDR3 spans 14 amino acids. The CDR3 is CASSRAGGENEQFF. The CDR3 region has the DNA TGTGCCAGCAGCCGGGCGGGAGGAGAAAATGAGCAGTTCTTC.

The chain links TRBV9 to TRBJ2-5, with TRBD2 matching 10 bases. The CDR3 consists of 16 residues. Germline V gene data show CDR1 as SGDLS and CDR2 as YYNGEE. V trimming: 0 bases; J trimming: 3 bases; junction bases outside the gene matches: 5. CDR3 protein: CASSVGPSGSEETQYF. The CDR3 DNA is TGTGCCAGCAGCGTAGGCCCTAGCGGGAGCGAAGAGACCCAGTACTTC.